The 29 T cell receptor beta chains below all came from one sample that was sequenced in a study of blood T cell repertoires in COVID-19. Generated by immunoSEQ multiplex PCR, the TCRdb table keeps only in-frame clones and is missing some. The data show roughly 200,000 clones, about 85% seen once. Sequenced sample: peripheral blood. The receptors originated from a woman aged 55-69 years with acute or convalescent COVID-19.

This sequence joins TRBV7-2 and TRBJ2-3, with 7 bases that match TRBD2. V lost 8 bases and J lost 2; bases outside the gene matches: 16. Germline V gives CDR1 SGHTA, CDR2 FQGNSA. CDR3 length: 17 amino acids. Written as DNA, the CDR3 is TGTGCCAGCCTCCCTCGATATGGCGGGAGTTCCACAGATACGCAGTATTTT. Residues: CASLPRYGGSSTDTQYF.

The chain joins TRBV5-1 to TRBJ1-6; D not resolved. The length of the CDR3 is 14 residues. From germline, CDR1 is SGHRS and CDR2 YFSETQ. V shed 0 bases and J shed 5 bases, with 6 bases lying between them. The CDR3 loop is CASSLAGDNSPLHF. The CDR3 bases are TGCGCCAGCAGCTTGGCCGGTGATAATTCACCCCTCCACTTT.

V and J are TRBV2 and TRBJ1-2; D is perhaps TRBD1 (5 bases). V lost 5 bases to trimming and J lost 7 bases, with 14 bases between them. Looked up from germline, CDR1 is SNHLY and CDR2 is FYNNEI. This CDR3 has 13 amino acids. CDR3 sequence: CASSPDGGGGYTF. Here the CDR3 DNA reads TGTGCCAGCAGTCCGGATGGGGGGGGTGGCTACACCTTC. The entire variable domain, with the rest obtained from reference TRBV2 and TRBJ1-2, is as follows: EPEVTQTPSHQVTQMGQEVILRCVPISNHLYFYWYRQILGQKVEFLVSFYNNEISEKSEIFDDQFSVERPDGSNFTLKIRSTKLEDSAMYFCASSPDGGGGYTFGSGTRLTVV.

A word on this clone: Other DNA sequences in this specimen translate into the identical CDR3. V and J are TRBV4-2 and TRBJ1-5; D remains ambiguous. Germline loops: CDR1 LGHNA, CDR2 YNFKEQ. This CDR3 comprises 17 residues. V dropped 0 bases and J dropped 0 bases, with 12 bases sitting between them. The CDR3 DNA follows: TGTGCCAGCAGCCAAGAAGGAGGCGGGGATAGCAATCAGCCCCAGCATTTT. This sequence encodes CASSQEGGGDSNQPQHF.

This sequence joins TRBV2 and TRBJ2-3, with TRBD2 matching 10 bases. Trimming took 4 bases from V and 0 from J; bases not matched to a gene: 16. The germline CDR1 and CDR2 sequences are SNHLY and FYNNEI. The length of the CDR3 is 20 residues. The CDR3 protein is CASSVLRTSGVLSSTDTQYF. CDR3 sequence (DNA): TGTGCCAGCAGTGTCTTGAGGACTAGCGGAGTTCTCTCCAGCACAGATACGCAGTATTTT.

The chain is built from TRBV27 and TRBJ1-2, with D possibly TRBD1 on 5 matching bases. Trimming shortened V by 7 bases and J by 6 bases, and 12 bases separated the two germline ends. The CDR3 contains 12 residues. Per germline, CDR1 MNHEY and CDR2 SMNVEV (reference sequence). The CDR3 DNA reads as TGTGCCAGCAAGGCGGGGGGTGATGGCTACACCTTC. Translated, it gives CASKAGGDGYTF.

This clone has only a few counts. V and J are TRBV30 and TRBJ1-1; 8 bases match TRBD1. This CDR3 spans 16 amino acids. J was trimmed by 5 bases and V by 5 bases; bases with no gene match: 16. Germline V gives CDR1 GTSNPN, CDR2 SVGIG (reference sequence). CDR3 loop: CAWRPQVQGARTEAFF. The DNA of the CDR3 is TGTGCCTGGCGACCACAGGTTCAGGGGGCGCGTACTGAAGCTTTCTTT.

This sequence joins TRBV3-1 (or the pseudogene TRBV3-2) and TRBJ2-3; D call uncertain. Trimming shortened V by 1 base and J by 4 bases, and 9 bases separated the two germline ends. The CDR3 consists of 14 residues. Per the germline V gene, CDR1 is LGHDT and CDR2 is YNNKEL (reference sequence). The CDR3 loop reads CASSQAGPPDTQYF. The CDR3 bases are TGTGCCAGCAGCCAAGCTGGGCCCCCAGATACGCAGTATTTT.

The CDR3 is CASSLSGTLYGYTF. CDR3 in DNA: TGTGCCAGCAGCTTATCGGGTACTCTCTATGGCTACACCTTC. This chain joins TRBV7-9 and TRBJ1-2; D not resolved. V lost 2 bases and J 4 bases, leaving 11 bases between the germline ends. In germline, CDR1 is SEHNR, CDR2 FQNEAQ (reference sequence). This CDR3 comprises 14 residues. Full variable domain (rest looked up from reference TRBV7-9 and TRBJ1-2): DTGVSQNPRHKITKRGQNVTFRCDPISEHNRLYWYRQTLGQGPEFLTYFQNEAQLEKSRLLSDRFSAERPKGSFSTLEIQRTEQGDSAMYLCASSLSGTLYGYTFGSGTRLTVV.

CDR3 sequence reads: CASSLSLSQPQHF. The CDR3 DNA reads as TGTGCCAGCAGCCTCTCCCTGTCTCAGCCCCAGCATTTT. The gene calls are TRBV4-2 and TRBJ1-5; D is uncertain. In germline, CDR1 is LGHNA, CDR2 YNFKEQ. Trimming pared 4 bases from V and 6 bases from J, leaving 10 bases between. CDR3 length: 13 residues.

CDR3 in DNA: TGTGCCAGCTCATCGGGACAGCCTTGCGAGCAGTACGTC. Encoded protein: CASSSGQPCEQYV. The chain uses TRBV18 and TRBJ2-7; 7 bases line up with TRBD1. V lost 5 bases and J lost 6; bases outside the gene matches: 7. Germline-derived CDR1 and CDR2 are KGHSH and LQKENI. The CDR3 has 13 residues.

This sequence joins TRBV19 and TRBJ2-2; TRBD2 aligns across 8 bases. CDR1 is LNHDA and CDR2 is SQIVND in the germline V gene (reference sequence). This CDR3 has 14 residues. V lost 7 bases and J lost 5; bases outside the gene matches: 6. CDR3 nucleotides: TGTGCCAGTATGGGACTAGGAAGGACCGGGGAGCTGTTTTTT. Its translation is CASMGLGRTGELFF.

The J gene is TRBJ1-6, the V gene TRBV7-9; D is unresolved. Trimming removed 6 bases at V and 11 bases at J, with 20 bases between. This CDR3 has 15 residues. The germline CDR1 and CDR2 sequences are SEHNR and FQNEAQ (reference sequence). CDR3 in amino acids: CASSPLRSEEAPLHF. The CDR3 region has the DNA TGTGCCAGCAGTCCGTTACGGTCCGAGGAGGCACCCCTCCACTTT.

The rearrangement links TRBV6-4 to TRBJ2-7; 7 nucleotides agree with TRBD2. V was clipped by 2 bases and J by 3 bases; unmatched bases: 1. This CDR3 comprises 13 residues. Germline assignment: CDR1 MRHNA and CDR2 SNTAGT. CDR3 loop: CASSDQRGYEQYV. The CDR3 DNA reads as TGTGCCAGCAGTGACCAGCGGGGCTACGAGCAGTACGTC.

The chain has TRBV3-1 (or the pseudogene TRBV3-2) and TRBJ2-6, with D possibly being TRBD2 (7 bases). V lost 4 bases, J lost 5 bases, and 24 bases lay in between. This CDR3 is built from 19 residues. Germline values: CDR1 LGHDT, CDR2 YNNKEL (reference sequence). The DNA for the CDR3 is TGTGCCAGCAGCCCCCCCAGGGGAGGCGGGGGTACACGGGCCAACGTCCTGACTTTC. Protein sequence: CASSPPRGGGGTRANVLTF.

This clone has a single count. The chain employs TRBV6-5 and TRBJ1-2; 7 bases map to TRBD1. Germline V CDR1 and CDR2: MNHEY, SVGAGI. The CDR3 is 14 residues long. The J segment lost 3 bases and the V segment lost 6 bases, leaving 7 bases of the junction unmatched. CDR3 in DNA: TGTGCCAGCAGGGGGGACAGCCTCTACTATGGCTACACCTTC. As protein: CASRGDSLYYGYTF.

This chain uses TRBV6-5 with TRBJ2-5; tentatively, D is TRBD2 (5 bases). Trimming removed 8 bases at V and 4 bases at J, with 14 bases between. The CDR3 runs to 13 residues. Per germline, CDR1 MNHEY and CDR2 SVGAGI. Here the CDR3 reads CASARDRGETQYF. Written as DNA, the CDR3 is TGTGCCAGCGCCCGGGATAGAGGAGAGACCCAGTACTTC.

The chain employs TRBV6-2 or TRBV6-3 and TRBJ1-1; D possibly corresponds to TRBD1 (5 bases). V lost 2 bases to trimming and J lost 4 bases, with 11 bases between them. The CDR3 length is 14 residues. The V gene's germline CDR1 is MNHEY and CDR2 SVGEGT. CDR3 coding DNA: TGTGCCAGCAGTTACCCCCCCGGGGGCACTGAAGCTTTCTTT. Its translation: CASSYPPGGTEAFF.

The chain couples TRBV5-1 to TRBJ1-4; D might be TRBD1 (6 bases). The ends were cut back, 3 bases at V and 5 bases at J, with 14 bases in the middle. Germline CDR1 reads SGHRS; CDR2 reads YFSETQ. The CDR3 is 15 residues long. This CDR3 reads CASSSLDRKNEKLFF. Here the CDR3 DNA reads TGCGCCAGCAGCTCCCTGGACAGAAAAAATGAAAAACTGTTTTTT.

This chain joins TRBV28 and TRBJ1-2, with 10 nucleotides matching TRBD1. In germline, CDR1 is MDHEN, CDR2 SYDVKM. V shed 8 bases, J shed 3 bases, and the junction held 9 bases outside the gene matches. The CDR3 has 15 amino acids. Written as DNA, the CDR3 is TGTGCCAGCTCTCCCACCGGGACAGGGGACTATGGCTACACCTTC. Residues: CASSPTGTGDYGYTF.

The J gene is TRBJ2-7, the V gene TRBV30, with unresolved D. Per the germline V gene, CDR1 is GTSNPN and CDR2 is SVGIG (reference sequence). Trimming took off 1 base at V and 4 bases at J, with 5 bases between the two ends. The CDR3 totals 11 residues. The CDR3 region has the DNA TGTGCCTGGAGTGGGCAGTACGAGCAGTACTTC. This gives the protein CAWSGQYEQYF.

This clone was seen only once. V is TRBV7-6 and J is TRBJ2-1, with D perhaps matching TRBD1 (5 bases). Germline CDR1 SGHVS, CDR2 FNYEAQ. This CDR3 is 18 amino acids long. Between the trimmed V and J ends, which lost 1 base and 0 bases, there was a span of 16 bases. The CDR3 DNA follows: TGTGCCAGCAGCTTAGTCTTTGGGGCCCAGAGCTCCTACAATGAGCAGTTCTTC. Protein: CASSLVFGAQSSYNEQFF. The complete variable domain, with remaining parts taken from reference TRBV7-6 and TRBJ2-1, reads GAGVSQSPRYKVTKRGQDVALRCDPISGHVSLYWYRQALGQGPEFLTYFNYEAQQDKSGLPNDRFSAERPEGSISTLTIQRTEQRDSAMYRCASSLVFGAQSSYNEQFFGPGTRLTVL.

The V call is TRBV25-1, the J call TRBJ2-5; D might be TRBD1 (5 bases). V was cut by 7 bases and J by 3 bases, with 15 bases left in between. Per germline, CDR1 MGHDK and CDR2 SYGVNS. This CDR3 is 14 amino acids long. The DNA of the CDR3 is TGTGCCAGCACCCTTCAGGGCAGGGAAGAGACCCAGTACTTC. Its translation: CASTLQGREETQYF.

The gene calls are TRBV5-1 and TRBJ2-3; tentative D call: TRBD1 (6 bases). Germline CDR1 and CDR2: SGHRS and YFSETQ. Trimming removed 4 bases from V and 3 bases from J, with 18 bases in between. The CDR3 is 16 residues long. DNA of the CDR3: TGCGCCAGCAGCCACGGGACAACCGCGTCGACAGATACGCAGTATTTT. It codes for CASSHGTTASTDTQYF. Full variable domain (missing parts from reference TRBV5-1 and TRBJ2-3): KAGVTQTPRYLIKTRGQQVTLSCSPISGHRSVSWYQQTPGQGLQFLFEYFSETQRNKGNFPGRFSGRQFSNSRSEMNVSTLELGDSALYLCASSHGTTASTDTQYFGPGTRLTVL.

CDR3 nucleotides: TGCGCCAGCAGCCTGGTCGGGTTTGACACTGAAGCTTTCTTT. Its protein is CASSLVGFDTEAFF. The rearrangement uses TRBV5-1 and TRBJ1-1, with D unresolved. CDR3 size: 14 residues. CDR1 SGHRS and CDR2 YFSETQ come from the germline V gene. V was cut by 4 bases and J by 3 bases, with 13 bases left in between.

This chain joins TRBV18 and TRBJ2-7, with D maybe TRBD1 (5 bases). Deletions cut 6 bases from V and 6 bases from J, with 21 bases between. Germline lookup yields CDR1 KGHSH and CDR2 LQKENI. The CDR3 has 15 amino acids. The CDR3 DNA reads TGTGCCAGCTCTTCCACCCAGGGTGGGCTGGGCGAGCAGTACGTC. This sequence encodes CASSSTQGGLGEQYV.

The genes are TRBV3-1 (or the pseudogene TRBV3-2) and TRBJ2-1, with 7 nucleotides matching TRBD2. Looked up from germline, CDR1 is LGHDT and CDR2 is YNNKEL (reference sequence). J was trimmed by 3 bases and V by 3 bases; bases with no gene match: 2. The CDR3 extends over 14 amino acids. The CDR3 DNA sequence: TGTGCCAGCAGCCACAGCGGGATCTACAATGAGCAGTTCTTC. Protein sequence: CASSHSGIYNEQFF.

The genes are TRBV6-6 and TRBJ1-3; D possibly corresponds to TRBD1 (6 bases). This CDR3 is built from 15 residues. The V end lost 2 bases, the J end lost 4 bases, and 12 bases lay between the germline ends. Germline CDR1 and CDR2: MNHNY and SVGAGI (reference sequence). The CDR3 DNA reads as TGTGCCAGCAGTTACACACAGGGTGGCGGAAACACCATATATTTT. Protein sequence: CASSYTQGGGNTIYF.

The rearrangement uses TRBV11-2 and TRBJ2-5; 15 bases map to TRBD2. CDR1 is SGHAT, CDR2 FQNNGV, per germline. J lost 2 bases, V lost 5 bases, and 3 bases had no gene match. The CDR3 is 16 residues long. CDR3 nucleotides: TGTGCCAGCAGCATCGGGACTAGCGGGAGGCAAGAGACCCAGTACTTC. It is translated as CASSIGTSGRQETQYF.